The rows below give T cell receptor beta chains drawn from one sample of a study of blood T cells in healthy people across ages. One entry per CDR3 protein, called by TCRdb with MiXCR from the 5' RACE reads. The sample carries approximately 760,000 distinct CDR3 sequences, more than 20% recorded once. This sample also belongs to another study, concerning T cells of mothers and their children.

The sample was blood. The source is a boy aged 5-17 years in good health. Both conserved end residues are part of each CDR3. The D gene is left open where the match is weak. Clone size, where shown, is once, few, many, or a class for clones that have expanded.

j_call,clone_size,v_call,cdr3_length,d_call,cdr3_nt,cdr3_aa
TRBJ2-7,few,TRBV5-1,15,TRBD2,TGCGCCAGCAGGATGGGGGGAGGGCCGAGTTACGAGCAGTACTTC,CASRMGGGPSYEQYF
TRBJ2-4,-,TRBV13,20,-,TGTGCCAGCAGCTTAGGGGCGTCATGGGTTCCCACAGGAGGAAGGAACATTCAGTACTTC,CASSLGASWVPTGGRNIQYF
TRBJ2-7,-,TRBV28,11,-,TGTGCCAGCACTTCTCCCCACGAGCAGTACTTC,CASTSPHEQYF
TRBJ2-7,few,TRBV29-1,12,-,TGCAGCTACCGGGCTATCTCCTACGAGCAGTACTTC,CSYRAISYEQYF
TRBJ1-1,few,TRBV25-1,15,-,TGTGCCAGCAGTGAATCAGGGGTCATCAGCACTGAAGCTTTCTTT,CASSESGVISTEAFF
TRBJ2-5,-,TRBV4-3,16,-,TGCGCCAGCAGCCAAGTTTGGGGGGGCCCCTTGGAGACCCAGTACTTC,CASSQVWGGPLETQYF
TRBJ2-5,few,TRBV5-6,16,TRBD2,TGTGCCAGCAGCTGGAGGACTAGCGGGGCGCAAGAGACCCAGTACTTC,CASSWRTSGAQETQYF
TRBJ2-5,-,TRBV5-5,14,-,TGTGCCAGCAGCCCGACAGGTCACCAAGAGACCCAGTACTTC,CASSPTGHQETQYF
TRBJ2-5,few,TRBV7-3,14,-,TGTGCCAGCAGCGCAACCGGGACGGAAGAGACCCAGTACTTC,CASSATGTEETQYF
TRBJ2-7,-,TRBV6-2/TRBV6-3,12,-,TGTGCCAGCAGTTACATGACCTACGAGCAGTACTTC,CASSYMTYEQYF
TRBJ1-5,few,TRBV18,13,-,TGTGCCAGCTCACCCAACGTAGATCAGCCCCAGCATTTT,CASSPNVDQPQHF
TRBJ2-2,-,TRBV7-9,14,TRBD1,TGTGCCAGCGGGACAGGGGATCACCACGGGGAGCTGTTTTTT,CASGTGDHHGELFF
TRBJ2-3,-,TRBV27,12,-,TGTGCCAGCAGCCGCCCTTCAGATACGCAGTATTTT,CASSRPSDTQYF
TRBJ2-1,few,TRBV7-9,15,-,TGTGCCAGCAGCTTCGGGCAGGGCCCCGCGGTTGAGCAGTTCTTC,CASSFGQGPAVEQFF
TRBJ2-5,-,TRBV3-1,16,-,TGTGCCAGCAGCTCCCCCGGCCACCTAATGCAAGAGACCCAGTACTTC,CASSSPGHLMQETQYF
TRBJ2-5,-,TRBV12-5,14,-,TGTGCTAGTGGTCTTGACGAGGGTTGGGAGACCCAGTACTTC,CASGLDEGWETQYF
TRBJ1-1,-,TRBV19,15,-,TGTGCCAGTAGTAGAGGGGAGATGATGAACACTGAAGCTTTCTTT,CASSRGEMMNTEAFF
TRBJ1-1,-,TRBV7-2,13,-,TGTGCCAGCAGCCAAACACAGATCACTGAAGCTTTCTTT,CASSQTQITEAFF
TRBJ2-5,-,TRBV5-1,15,TRBD1,TGCGCCAGCAGCCCGGGACAGGCGTCAGGGGAGACCCAGTACTTC,CASSPGQASGETQYF
TRBJ2-5,few,TRBV11-3,12,-,TGTGCCAGCAGCTTTACAGGGGGGGAGCAGTACTTC,CASSFTGGEQYF
TRBJ2-1,many,TRBV6-5,14,TRBD2,TGTGCCAGCAGTTCGGGAGGATCCTACAATGAGCAGTTCTTC,CASSSGGSYNEQFF
TRBJ2-1,-,TRBV6-5,15,-,TGTGCCAGCAGGTCCGGGAGTGGCTCCTACAATGAGCAGTTCTTC,CASRSGSGSYNEQFF
TRBJ1-5,-,TRBV28,16,-,TGTGCCAGCAGTTTATTTGGTGTGGCCAACAATCAGCCCCAGCATTTT,CASSLFGVANNQPQHF
TRBJ2-4,-,TRBV4-2,16,-,TGTGCCAGCAGCCAAGTAGGGACGGACTCAATGAACACTCAGTACTTC,CASSQVGTDSMNTQYF
TRBJ2-3,-,TRBV29-1,13,TRBD1,TGCAGCGTGGGACAGGAGAGCACAGATACGCAGTATTTT,CSVGQESTDTQYF
TRBJ2-5,few,TRBV3-1,15,TRBD2,TGTGCCAGCAGCCAACCGGGACTAGCACAAGAGACCCAGTACTTC,CASSQPGLAQETQYF
TRBJ2-6,few,TRBV27,16,-,TGTGCCAGCAGGACCTACGAGGGAACTGGGGCCAACGTCCTGACTTTC,CASRTYEGTGANVLTF
TRBJ2-5,-,TRBV4-3,15,TRBD1,TGCGCCAGCAGCCTAGGGACAGGGGAGGGGGAGACCCAGTACTTC,CASSLGTGEGETQYF
TRBJ2-7,few,TRBV18,15,TRBD2,TGTGCCAGCTCCCAAACTAGCGGGGCCACCTACGAGCAGTACTTC,CASSQTSGATYEQYF
TRBJ2-1,few,TRBV28,15,-,TGTGCCAGCAGTCAGCTAGAGGACAGAGACAATGAGCAGTTCTTC,CASSQLEDRDNEQFF
TRBJ1-1,-,TRBV7-9,12,-,TGTGCCAGCAGCACCCTGGGCACTGAAGCTTTCTTT,CASSTLGTEAFF
TRBJ1-3,-,TRBV6-6,16,TRBD1,TGTGCCAGCAGTTACCGGACAGGGGAGTCTGGAAACACCATATATTTT,CASSYRTGESGNTIYF
TRBJ1-3,-,TRBV2,14,-,TGTGCCAGCAGAGTAGGGGGCTCTGGAAACACCATATATTTT,CASRVGGSGNTIYF
TRBJ2-5,-,TRBV20-1,14,-,TGTAGTGCGGAACCGAGGGCAGGCCAAGAGACCCAGTACTTC,CSAEPRAGQETQYF
TRBJ1-1,-,TRBV13,15,TRBD1,TGTGCCAGCAGCTTCAACAGGGGTCAGAACACTGAAGCTTTCTTT,CASSFNRGQNTEAFF
TRBJ2-7,-,TRBV7-9,15,-,TGTGCCAGCAGCCGCCGGGAAGACTTGACCTACGAGCAGTACTTC,CASSRREDLTYEQYF
TRBJ1-1,-,TRBV28,14,-,TGTGCCAGCAGTTCGGACGGTGTTCCTCAACCGGCGGACTTT,CASSSDGVPQPADF
TRBJ1-5,few,TRBV27,16,TRBD1,TGTGCCAGCGGCCAGGACAGGCCGAATAGCAATCAGCCCCAGCATTTT,CASGQDRPNSNQPQHF
TRBJ2-5,-,TRBV2,13,-,TGTGCCAGCAACCCCCCGGGGGAGGAGACCCAGTACTTC,CASNPPGEETQYF
TRBJ1-6,few,TRBV10-3,14,-,TGTGCCATCAGTGCGGATCCAGGAGATTCACCCCTCCACTTT,CAISADPGDSPLHF